One and the same sample provided the 14 T cell receptor beta chains below, sequenced in a study of T cells in women clearing cervical HPV infection. Produced via immunoSEQ multiplex PCR; TCRdb's table is partial and in-frame only. Listed are about 14,000 clones; roughly 8.2% falls within the top ten. The sequenced material came from blood buffy coat. The receptors shown here come from a woman between 18 and 75 years old with a cervical HPV16 infection that either progressed to CIN3+ or cleared (not recorded which).

In regard to this clone: Sequencing ends 3 residues short of the CDR3 end; the germline J gene provides the rest. The J gene is TRBJ2-1, the V gene TRBV19; 7 nucleotides align to TRBD2. The CDR3 is 12 residues long. The V segment lost 4 bases and the J segment 7 bases; nucleotides outside the gene matches: 1. The germline gives CDR1 LNHDA, CDR2 SQIVND (reference sequence). The CDR3 protein is CASSSSGNEQFF. CDR3 DNA (partial): TGTGCCAGTAGTAGTAGCGGGAATGAG. The full variable domain, with the rest looked up from reference TRBV19 and TRBJ2-1, is DGGITQSPKYLFRKEGQNVTLSCEQNLNHDAMYWYRQDPGQGLRLIYYSQIVNDFQKGDIAEGYSVSREKKESFPLTVTSAQKNPTAFYLCASSSSGNEQFFGPGTRLTVL.

Partial CDR3 DNA: TGTGCCAGCTCACCGGGACAGGGGAATGAAAAA. Protein product: CASSPGQGNEK. The whole CDR3 protein reads CASSPGQGNEKLFF. The chain is built from TRBV18 and TRBJ1-4, with 10 bases matching TRBD1. The read stops 3 residues short of the end of the CDR3; the missing end is completed from the germline J gene. V was clipped by 3 bases and J by 5 bases; unmatched bases: 0. This CDR3 has 14 residues. The germline CDR1 and CDR2 sequences are KGHSH and LQKENI.

Comment on this clone: The read finishes 3 residues shy of the CDR3 end, and the germline J gene is used to complete it. V and J are TRBV2 and TRBJ2-7, with 8 bases identical to TRBD2. CDR3 length: 13 residues. The germline V gene encodes CDR1 SNHLY and CDR2 FYNNEI. V gave up 7 bases and J gave up 3 bases; unmatched junction bases: 5. This chain's CDR3 is CASIAGGDYEQYF. The sequenced CDR3 bases are TGTGCCAGCATCGCGGGAGGTGACTACGAG.

In the case of this clone: The read ends 3 residues shy of where the CDR3 ends; the end is completed using the germline J gene. The chain recombines TRBV29-1 with TRBJ1-2; D not resolved. V was clipped by 0 bases and J by 7 bases, with 6 bases between them. The CDR3 runs 11 residues. Germline CDR1 is SQVTM and CDR2 is ANQGSEA. The covered CDR3 bases are TGCAGCGTTGAAGACCGACTTGGC. It codes for CSVEDRLG. The whole CDR3 protein reads CSVEDRLGYTF.

This clone shows up as medium-sized by frequency. Sequence at one end of the junction differs from germline and may be a read error. Read sequence stops 3 residues before the CDR3 end, and the germline J gene provides the missing end. This chain connects TRBV4-2 to TRBJ2-7, with a weak D call TRBD1 (6 bases). This CDR3 is built from 15 residues. In germline, CDR1 is LGHNA, CDR2 YNFKEQ. The CDR3 loop is CASSQDRTGSDEQYF. The CDR3 bases that were read are TGCGCCAGCAGCCAAGATAGAACAGGGAGCGACGAG.

Considering frequency, this clone is medium-sized. The read is 3 residues too short to cover the CDR3 end, so that end is filled in from the germline J gene. This chain links TRBV19 with TRBJ1-2; TRBD1 matches 9 bases. The CDR3 totals 18 residues. Germline values: CDR1 LNHDA, CDR2 SQIVND (reference sequence). The CDR3 is CASSPPPGAGQGAKGYTF. Partial CDR3 DNA: TGTGCCAGTAGTCCACCACCAGGGGCGGGACAGGGAGCAAAAGGC.

The covered CDR3 bases are TGCAGCGTTGAAGACACGGTGAACACTGAA. This translates into CSVEDTVNTE. The full CDR3 sequence reads CSVEDTVNTEAFF. This chain connects TRBV29-1 to TRBJ1-1; D call uncertain. The CDR3 end falls 3 residues outside the read, so it is completed with the germline J gene. CDR1 is SQVTM and CDR2 is ANQGSEA in the germline V gene. CDR3 size: 13 residues. Between the trimmed V and J ends, which lost 0 bases and 0 bases, there was a span of 5 bases.

A word on this clone: The read ends 3 residues before the CDR3 terminus; that terminus is restored from the germline J gene. This chain uses TRBV12-3 or TRBV12-4 with TRBJ2-2; TRBD2 matches 8 bases. This CDR3 is built from 18 residues. Losses at the gene ends were 5 bases for V and 4 bases for J; bases not matched to a gene: 15. The CDR3 DNA, read in part, is TGTGCCAGCAGTCTTGCGGGGGAAGCGGGAGTTATCACCGGGGAG. Translation: CASSLAGEAGVITGE. The entire CDR3 protein is CASSLAGEAGVITGELFF.

Comments on this clone: The CDR3 end lies 3 residues beyond the end of the read and is filled in from the germline J gene. This sequence joins TRBV2 and TRBJ2-3; 8 nucleotides agree with TRBD1. Germline loops: CDR1 SNHLY, CDR2 FYNNEI. This CDR3 contains 15 residues. CDR3 in amino acids: CASSEGQGAYETQYF. Incomplete CDR3 DNA: TGTGCCAGCAGTGAAGGTCAGGGGGCTTACGAGACG.

Remarks on this clone: The sequenced fragment ends 3 residues before the CDR3 boundary, so the rest is inferred from the germline J gene. V gene TRBV27 combines with J gene TRBJ2-7; TRBD1 aligns across 7 bases. The V gene end was trimmed by 5 bases and the J gene end by 1 base; junction bases not matched to a gene: 5. There are 14 residues in the CDR3. Germline values: CDR1 MNHEY, CDR2 SMNVEV (reference sequence). This chain's CDR3 is CASSRNRGSYEQYF. The part of the CDR3 DNA that was read is TGTGCCAGCAGTAGAAACAGGGGATCCTACGAG.

A word on this clone: The read finishes 3 residues shy of the CDR3 end, and the germline J gene is used to complete it. V is TRBV29-1 and J is TRBJ2-3; 13 bases are shared with TRBD2. V shed 6 bases and J 3 bases; nucleotides not matched to a gene: 6. The CDR3 sequence is 15 residues long. CDR1 is SQVTM, CDR2 ANQGSEA, per germline. CDR3 protein: CSVAGTSGATDTQYF. The CDR3 DNA, read in part, is TGCAGCGTGGCCGGGACTAGCGGGGCTACAGATACG.

A remark on this clone: Other nucleotide sequences from this sample produce the same CDR3. CDR3 amino acids: CASSPGVAGNTIYF. The part of the CDR3 DNA that was read is TGTGCCAGCAGCCCAGGGGTTGCTGGAAACACC. The J gene is TRBJ1-3, the V gene TRBV7-2, with a tentative D call TRBD1 (6 bases). The DNA ends 3 residues before the CDR3 does, and the rest of the CDR3 is filled in from the germline J gene. CDR3 length: 14 amino acids. Germline CDR1 reads SGHTA; CDR2 reads FQGNSA. Trimming pared 5 bases from V and 2 bases from J, leaving 10 bases between.

As regards this clone: The read stops 3 residues short of the end of the CDR3; the missing end is completed from the germline J gene. The chain couples TRBV19 to TRBJ1-1; D is undetermined. The germline V and J ends were trimmed by 4 bases and 1 base, with 19 bases remaining between them. This CDR3 region has 17 residues. The germline V gene has CDR1 LNHDA and CDR2 SQIVND (reference sequence). The CDR3 protein is CASSRLARQTSNTEAFF. CDR3 DNA, as far as it was read: TGTGCCAGTAGTAGATTGGCGCGGCAGACTTCGAACACTGAA.

About this clone: The read is 3 residues too short to cover the CDR3 end, so that end is filled in from the germline J gene. The J gene is TRBJ2-3, the V gene TRBV11-2; D may be TRBD2 (6 bases). Germline lookup yields CDR1 SGHAT and CDR2 FQNNGV. The CDR3 is 14 residues long. V lost 1 base, J lost 2 bases, and 7 bases lay in between. The covered CDR3 bases are TGTGCCAGCAGCTTAGCGGGGGACACAGATACG. This gives the protein CASSLAGDTDT. The complete CDR3 protein is CASSLAGDTDTQYF. Supplemented by reference TRBV11-2 and TRBJ2-3, the full variable domain reads EAGVAQSPRYKIIEKRQSVAFWCNPISGHATLYWYQQILGQGPKLLIQFQNNGVVDDSQLPKDRFSAERLKGVDSTLKIQPAKLEDSAVYLCASSLAGDTDTQYFGPGTRLTVL.